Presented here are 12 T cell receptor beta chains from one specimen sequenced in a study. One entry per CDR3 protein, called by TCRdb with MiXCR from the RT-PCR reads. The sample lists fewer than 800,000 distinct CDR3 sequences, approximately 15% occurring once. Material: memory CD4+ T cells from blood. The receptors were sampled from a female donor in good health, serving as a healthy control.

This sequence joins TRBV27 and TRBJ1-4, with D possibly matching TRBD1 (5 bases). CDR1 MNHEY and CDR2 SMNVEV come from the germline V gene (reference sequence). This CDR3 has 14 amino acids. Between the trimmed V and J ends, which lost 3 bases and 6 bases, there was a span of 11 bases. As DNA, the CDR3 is TGTGCCAGCAGTTTCCTCAGGGAGGATGAAAAACTGTTTTTT. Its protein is CASSFLREDEKLFF. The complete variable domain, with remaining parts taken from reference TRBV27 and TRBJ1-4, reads EAQVTQNPRYLITVTGKKLTVTCSQNMNHEYMSWYRQDPGLGLRQIYYSMNVEVTDKGDVPEGYKVSRKEKRNFPLILESPSPNQTSLYFCASSFLREDEKLFFGSGTQLSVL.

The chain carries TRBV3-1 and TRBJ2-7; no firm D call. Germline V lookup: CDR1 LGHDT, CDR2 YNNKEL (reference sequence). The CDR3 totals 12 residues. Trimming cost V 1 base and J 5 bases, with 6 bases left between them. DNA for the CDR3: TGTGCCAGCAGCCAAGGGTGGGACGAGCAGTACTTC. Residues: CASSQGWDEQYF.

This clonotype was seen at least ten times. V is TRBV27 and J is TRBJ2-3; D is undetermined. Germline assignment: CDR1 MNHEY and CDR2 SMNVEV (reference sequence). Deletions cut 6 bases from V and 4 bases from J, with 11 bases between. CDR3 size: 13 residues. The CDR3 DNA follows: TGTGCCAGCAGCCATAAAGTTGCAGATACGCAGTATTTT. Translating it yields CASSHKVADTQYF.

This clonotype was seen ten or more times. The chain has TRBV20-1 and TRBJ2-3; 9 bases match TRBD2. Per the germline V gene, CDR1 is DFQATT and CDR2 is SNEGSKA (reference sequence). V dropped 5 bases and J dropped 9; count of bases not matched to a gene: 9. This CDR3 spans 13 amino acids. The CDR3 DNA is TGCAGTGCTCCCGTTAGCGGGAGAGTCACGCAGTATTTT. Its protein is CSAPVSGRVTQYF.

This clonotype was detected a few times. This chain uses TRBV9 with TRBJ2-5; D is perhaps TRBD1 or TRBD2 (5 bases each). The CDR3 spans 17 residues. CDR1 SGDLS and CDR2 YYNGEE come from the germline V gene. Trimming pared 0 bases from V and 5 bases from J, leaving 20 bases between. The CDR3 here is CASSVGGSGSGAETQYF. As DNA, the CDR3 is TGTGCCAGCAGCGTAGGGGGAAGCGGAAGTGGGGCGGAGACCCAGTACTTC.

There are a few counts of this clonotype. The CDR3 region is CASSLALGRGGSNTEAFF. The CDR3 bases are TGTGCCAGCAGCTTAGCATTGGGCAGGGGAGGGTCGAACACTGAAGCTTTCTTT. The chain is built from TRBV7-8 and TRBJ1-1, with a tentative D call TRBD1 (6 bases). The CDR3 has 18 amino acids. Trimming left V 0 bases short and J 1 base short, with 18 bases between. Germline CDR1 reads SGHVS; CDR2 reads FQNEAQ.

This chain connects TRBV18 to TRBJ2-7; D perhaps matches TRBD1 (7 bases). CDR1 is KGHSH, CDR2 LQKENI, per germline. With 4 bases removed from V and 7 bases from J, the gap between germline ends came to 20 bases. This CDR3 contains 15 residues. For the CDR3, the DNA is TGTGCCAGCTCACGAGAGGGGGCGGGGCGGACGGAGCAGTACTTC. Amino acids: CASSREGAGRTEQYF.

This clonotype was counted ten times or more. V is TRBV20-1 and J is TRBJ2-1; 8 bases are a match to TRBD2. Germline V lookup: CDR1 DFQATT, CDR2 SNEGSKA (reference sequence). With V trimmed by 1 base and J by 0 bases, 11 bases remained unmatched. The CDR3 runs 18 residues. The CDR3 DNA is TGCAGTGCTAGAGGCAAAGCAACTAGCGGAGACTCCTACAATGAGCAGTTCTTC. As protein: CSARGKATSGDSYNEQFF.

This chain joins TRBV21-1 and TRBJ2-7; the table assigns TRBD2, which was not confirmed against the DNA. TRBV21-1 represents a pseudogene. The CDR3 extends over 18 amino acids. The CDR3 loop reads CASSKFASGRTPSYEQYF. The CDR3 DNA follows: TGTGCCAGCAGCAAATTTGCTAGCGGGAGAACCCCCTCCTACGAGCAGTACTTC.

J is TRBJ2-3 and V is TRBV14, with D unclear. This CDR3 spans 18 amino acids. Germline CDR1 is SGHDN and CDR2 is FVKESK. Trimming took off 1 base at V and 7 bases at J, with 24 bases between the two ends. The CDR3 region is CASSQGFVGSQLSYTQYF. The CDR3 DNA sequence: TGTGCCAGCAGCCAAGGGTTCGTCGGGTCGCAACTGTCATATACGCAGTATTTT.

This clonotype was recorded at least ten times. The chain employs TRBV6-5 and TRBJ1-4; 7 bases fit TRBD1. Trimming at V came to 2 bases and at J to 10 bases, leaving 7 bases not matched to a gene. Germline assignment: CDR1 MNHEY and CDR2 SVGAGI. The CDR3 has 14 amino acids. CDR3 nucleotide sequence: TGTGCCAGCAGTTACGTGCAGGGGGGAGGAAAACTGTTTTTT. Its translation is CASSYVQGGGKLFF.

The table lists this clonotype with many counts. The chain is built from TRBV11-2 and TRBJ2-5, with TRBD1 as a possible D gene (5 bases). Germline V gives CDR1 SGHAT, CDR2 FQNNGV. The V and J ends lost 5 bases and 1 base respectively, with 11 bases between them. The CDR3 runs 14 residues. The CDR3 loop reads CASSKRGTQETQYF. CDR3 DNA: TGTGCCAGCAGCAAAAGGGGAACCCAAGAGACCCAGTACTTC.